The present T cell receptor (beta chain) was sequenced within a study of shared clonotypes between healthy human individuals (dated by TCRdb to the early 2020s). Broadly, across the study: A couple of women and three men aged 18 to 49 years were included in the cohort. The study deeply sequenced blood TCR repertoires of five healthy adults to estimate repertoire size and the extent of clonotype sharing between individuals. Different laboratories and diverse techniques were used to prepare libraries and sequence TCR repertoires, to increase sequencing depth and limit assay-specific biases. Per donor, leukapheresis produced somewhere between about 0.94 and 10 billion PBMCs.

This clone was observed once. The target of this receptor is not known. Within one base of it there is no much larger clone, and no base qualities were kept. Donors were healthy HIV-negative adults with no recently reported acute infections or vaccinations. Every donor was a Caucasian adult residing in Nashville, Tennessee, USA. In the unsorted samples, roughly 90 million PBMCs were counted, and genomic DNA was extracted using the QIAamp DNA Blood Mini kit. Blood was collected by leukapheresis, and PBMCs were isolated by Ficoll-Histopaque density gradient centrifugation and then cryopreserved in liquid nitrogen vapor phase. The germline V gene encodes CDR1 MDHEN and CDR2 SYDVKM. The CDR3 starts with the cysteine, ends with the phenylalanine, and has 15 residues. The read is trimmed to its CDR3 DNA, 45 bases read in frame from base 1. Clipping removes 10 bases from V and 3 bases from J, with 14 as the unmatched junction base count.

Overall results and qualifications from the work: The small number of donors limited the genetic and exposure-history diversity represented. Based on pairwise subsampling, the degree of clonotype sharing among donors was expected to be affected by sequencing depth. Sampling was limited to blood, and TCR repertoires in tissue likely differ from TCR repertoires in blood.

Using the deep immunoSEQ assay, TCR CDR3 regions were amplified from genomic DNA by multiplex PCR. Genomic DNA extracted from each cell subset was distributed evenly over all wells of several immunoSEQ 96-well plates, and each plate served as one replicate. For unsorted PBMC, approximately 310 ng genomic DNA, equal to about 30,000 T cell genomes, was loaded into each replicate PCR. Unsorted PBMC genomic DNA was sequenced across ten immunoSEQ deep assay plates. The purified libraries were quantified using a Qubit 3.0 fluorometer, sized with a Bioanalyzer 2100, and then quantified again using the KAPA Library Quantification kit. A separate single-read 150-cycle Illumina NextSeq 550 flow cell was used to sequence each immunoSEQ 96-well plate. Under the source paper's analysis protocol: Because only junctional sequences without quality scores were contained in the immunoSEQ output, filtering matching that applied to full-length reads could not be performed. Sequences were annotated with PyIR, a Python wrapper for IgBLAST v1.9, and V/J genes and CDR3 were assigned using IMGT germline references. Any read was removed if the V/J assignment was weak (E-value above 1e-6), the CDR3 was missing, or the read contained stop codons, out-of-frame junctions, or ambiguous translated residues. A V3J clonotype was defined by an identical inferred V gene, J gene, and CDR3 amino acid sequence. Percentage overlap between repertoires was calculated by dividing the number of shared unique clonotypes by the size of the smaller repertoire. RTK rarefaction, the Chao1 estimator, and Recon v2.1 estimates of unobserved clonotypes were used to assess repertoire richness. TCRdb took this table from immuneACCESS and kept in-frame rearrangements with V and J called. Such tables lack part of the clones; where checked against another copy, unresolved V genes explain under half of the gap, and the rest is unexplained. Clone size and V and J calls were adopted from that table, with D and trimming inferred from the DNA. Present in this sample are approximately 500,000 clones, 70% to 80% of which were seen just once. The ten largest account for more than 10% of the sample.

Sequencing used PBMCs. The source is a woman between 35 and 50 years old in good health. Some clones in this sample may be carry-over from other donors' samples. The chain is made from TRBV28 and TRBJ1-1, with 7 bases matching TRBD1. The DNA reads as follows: TGTGCCATATCGAAGGACAGGAGCGGGGACACTGAAGCTTTCTTT. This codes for CAISKDRSGDTEAFF.